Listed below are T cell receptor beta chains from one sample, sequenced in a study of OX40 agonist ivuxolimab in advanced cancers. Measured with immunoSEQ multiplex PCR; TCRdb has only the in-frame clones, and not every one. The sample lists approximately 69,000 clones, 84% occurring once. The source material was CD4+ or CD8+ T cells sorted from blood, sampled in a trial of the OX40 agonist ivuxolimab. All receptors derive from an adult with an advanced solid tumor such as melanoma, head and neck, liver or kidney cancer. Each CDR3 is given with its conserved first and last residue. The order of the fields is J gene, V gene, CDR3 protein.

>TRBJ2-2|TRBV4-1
CASSQEDGYTGELFF
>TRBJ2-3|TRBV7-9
CASSAWDTTDTQYF
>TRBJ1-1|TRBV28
CASGAKTEAFF
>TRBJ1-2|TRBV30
CAWSRIGSTEGYTF
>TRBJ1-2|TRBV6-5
CASSPTGFYGYTF
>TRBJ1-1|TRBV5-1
CASSLGAVWNTEAFF
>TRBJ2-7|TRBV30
CAWSRGIPSYEQYF
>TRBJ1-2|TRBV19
CASSGGGDSRNYGYTF
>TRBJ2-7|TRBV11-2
CASSRNPPTTLGYEQYF
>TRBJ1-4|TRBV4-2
CASSHFGGLFF
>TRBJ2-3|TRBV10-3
CAISETEITTDTQYF
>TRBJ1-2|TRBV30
CAWSPTGIGGYTF
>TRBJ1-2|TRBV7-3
CASSPNRGMDGYTF
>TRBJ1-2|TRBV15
CATSRDGTALYGYTF
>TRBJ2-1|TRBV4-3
CASSQDPIRGESSYNEQFF
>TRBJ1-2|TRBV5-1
CASSLLGHSGYGYTF
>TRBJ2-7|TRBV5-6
CASSLRQLNEQYF
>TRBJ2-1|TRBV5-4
CASSYERELGPVGGEQFF
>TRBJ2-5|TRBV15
CATSRDPAGGTAQYF
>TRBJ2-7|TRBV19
CASSIVSEDEQYF
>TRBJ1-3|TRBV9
CASSVGLGPRNTIYF
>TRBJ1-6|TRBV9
CASSVSPGDNSPLHF
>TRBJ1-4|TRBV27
CASRGGSTNEKLFF
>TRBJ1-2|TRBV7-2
CASSPQFTAANYGYTF
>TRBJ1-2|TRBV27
CASSPTSIGPNYGYTF
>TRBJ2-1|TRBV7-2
CASSPILQGGRGHVF
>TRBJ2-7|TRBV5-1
CASSLGDEQYF
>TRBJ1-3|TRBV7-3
CASSLGPALSGNTIYF
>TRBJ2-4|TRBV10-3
CAISGIWGRENIQYF
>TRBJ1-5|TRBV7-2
CASSQGGEPRQPQHF
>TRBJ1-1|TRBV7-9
CASSLATATVNTEAFF
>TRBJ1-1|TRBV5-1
CASSSDPSTEAFF
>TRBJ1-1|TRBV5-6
CASSLPMLMTAKNTEAFF
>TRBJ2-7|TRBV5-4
CASSVQRVVSYEQYF
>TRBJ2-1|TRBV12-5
CASGFPGRGLSYNEQFF
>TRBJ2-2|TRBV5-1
CASSLFSGSGGGELFF
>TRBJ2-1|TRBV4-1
CASSQDAGGEQFF
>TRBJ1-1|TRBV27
CASSLSRVHMNTEAFF
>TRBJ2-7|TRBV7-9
CASSLYRGMREQYF